This T cell receptor beta chain is drawn from a study of T cells in women clearing cervical HPV infection. Study-wide context: Blood came at first lesion visit for cases, post-clearance for controls.

Sequenced by immunoSEQ multiplex PCR; TCRdb stores in-frame clones only, minus some. In total, the table holds roughly 48,000 clones. The receptor's source is a woman aged 18 to 75 with a cervical HPV16 infection that either progressed to CIN3+ or cleared (not recorded which). The sample consisted of blood buffy coat.

Partial CDR3 DNA: TGTGCCAGCAGCTCGGACAGGGTGGTAAGA. The encoded protein is CASSSDRVVR. In full, the CDR3 is CASSSDRVVRAFF. The chain couples TRBV11-2 to TRBJ1-1; 8 bases are shared with TRBD1. Read sequence stops 3 residues before the CDR3 end, and the germline J gene provides the missing end. CDR3 length: 13 residues. Germline CDR1 reads SGHAT; CDR2 reads FQNNGV.